The 15 T cell receptor beta chains below were found in one sample sequenced in a study of shared clonotypes between healthy human individuals. CD45RO negativity and positive selection for CCR7 defined naive CD8 cells, a population that excluded terminally differentiated effector memory CD45RA+ cells. This table comes from immunoSEQ multiplex PCR, and its TCRdb copy is limited to in-frame clones, with some not included. This table holds roughly 2,000,000 clones, just under 95% found once. Sequencing used naive CD8+ T cells sorted from blood. These receptors were taken from a man aged 18 to 30 in good health.

V and J are TRBV27 and TRBJ2-1, with D tentatively TRBD2 (6 bases). The CDR3 covers 15 residues. V lost 8 bases and J 4 bases, leaving 18 bases between the germline ends. In germline, CDR1 is MNHEY, CDR2 SMNVEV (reference sequence). DNA for the CDR3: TGTGCCAGCTCCTGGGGCGGGATTACTTACAATGAGCAGTTCTTC. It translates to CASSWGGITYNEQFF.

The rearrangement uses TRBV7-9 and TRBJ1-4, with D tentatively TRBD1 (5 bases). Trimming shortened V by 10 bases and J by 2 bases, and 8 bases separated the two germline ends. The CDR3 totals 12 residues. Germline V lookup: CDR1 SEHNR, CDR2 FQNEAQ (reference sequence). CDR3 nucleotide sequence: TGTGCCACCGGGGGGACTAATGAAAAACTGTTTTTT. This gives the protein CATGGTNEKLFF.

The chain uses TRBV4-1 and TRBJ1-2; D is undetermined. Trimming took off 1 base at V and 1 base at J, with 10 bases between the two ends. Germline assignment: CDR1 MGHRA and CDR2 YSYEKL. The CDR3 runs 15 residues. This chain's CDR3 is CASSQGPTDNYGYTF. In nucleotides, the CDR3 is TGCGCCAGCAGCCAAGGGCCCACCGATAACTATGGCTACACCTTC.

The V and J genes are TRBV5-4 and TRBJ2-7, with 7 bases aligning to TRBD1. The CDR3 contains 14 residues. CDR1 is SGHNT and CDR2 is YYREEE in the germline V gene (reference sequence). Germline trimming cut 3 bases from V and 4 bases from J; bases unmatched to any gene: 7. CDR3 coding DNA: TGTGCCAGCAGCTGCGCAGGGGGTAGGTACGAGCAGTACTTC. Amino acid sequence: CASSCAGGRYEQYF.

In this sample, this clone turned up a few times. This rearrangement joins TRBV6-5 to TRBJ1-2; D is undetermined. CDR1 and CDR2 from the germline V gene are MNHEY and SVGAGI. This CDR3 has 13 residues. Trimming shortened V by 2 bases and J by 7 bases, and 11 bases separated the two germline ends. The CDR3 region has the DNA TGTGCCAGCAGTTACGGTGGAGGGATTGGCTACACCTTC. Translated, it gives CASSYGGGIGYTF.

The CDR3 DNA reads TGTGCCAGCAGTTTTGGGCGGGGGGGCGAGACCCAGTACTTC. Translating gives CASSFGRGGETQYF. This sequence joins TRBV28 and TRBJ2-5; TRBD2 matches 9 bases. CDR1 and CDR2 (germline): MDHEN, SYDVKM. V lost 3 bases and J lost 5; bases outside the gene matches: 4. The CDR3 consists of 14 residues.

V gene TRBV2 combines with J gene TRBJ1-2; tentative D call: TRBD1 (5 bases). Germline V CDR1 and CDR2: SNHLY, FYNNEI. With 0 bases removed from V and 8 bases from J, the gap between germline ends came to 16 bases. The CDR3 is 15 amino acids. The CDR3: CASSEAAGTAIGYTF. The CDR3, as DNA: TGTGCCAGCAGTGAAGCAGCGGGGACTGCCATCGGCTACACCTTC.

As for this clone: With a much larger clone just one base away, this may be a read error. The V call is TRBV7-2, the J call TRBJ2-7; the D is unclear. This CDR3 is built from 11 residues. Germline V gene sequence: CDR1 SGHTA, CDR2 FQGNSA. V lost 4 bases, J lost 3 bases, and 4 bases lay in between. CDR3 sequence: CASSSFYEQYF. The DNA for the CDR3 is TGTGCCAGCAGCTCCTTCTACGAGCAGTACTTC. Based on the CDR3 plus reference TRBV7-2 and TRBJ2-7, the full variable domain is GAGVSQSPSNKVTEKGKDVELRCDPISGHTALYWYRQSLGQGLEFLIYFQGNSAPDKSGLPSDRFSAERTGGSVSTLTIQRTQQEDSAVYLCASSSFYEQYFGPGTRLTVT.

The chain links TRBV11-3 to TRBJ2-4, with a possible D match to TRBD1 (6 bases). Germline CDR1 reads SGHNT; CDR2 reads YENEEA. Trimming took 4 bases from V and 2 from J, leaving 12 bases between them. The CDR3 is 15 amino acids. CDR3 in amino acids: CASSSQGRPKNIQYF. The CDR3, as DNA: TGTGCCAGCAGCTCCCAGGGGCGGCCCAAAAACATTCAGTACTTC.

Turning to this clone: The same CDR3 arises from other DNA sequences in this sample as well. The chain uses TRBV27 and TRBJ2-1; D perhaps matches TRBD2 (6 bases). The V end was cut by 5 bases, the J end by 7 bases, with 6 bases between. CDR3 size: 11 residues. The germline V gene encodes CDR1 MNHEY and CDR2 SMNVEV (reference sequence). The CDR3 region has the DNA TGTGCCAGCAGTGGGGGGAATGAGCAGTTCTTC. Translating gives CASSGGNEQFF.

V is TRBV7-9 and J is TRBJ2-1; possible D gene TRBD2, 6 bases. The V gene lost 4 bases and the J gene lost 7 bases, with 17 bases spanning the gap. Per the germline V gene, CDR1 is SEHNR and CDR2 is FQNEAQ (reference sequence). The CDR3 has 15 residues. The DNA of the CDR3 is TGTGCCAGCAGCTCCGGGAGAACTGAAGGGAATGAGCAGTTCTTC. This codes for CASSSGRTEGNEQFF.

In the case of this clone: The sample contains more than one DNA sequence encoding this CDR3. CDR3 loop: CASSYPDSSYEQYF. CDR3 nucleotide sequence: TGTGCCAGCAGTTACCCCGACAGTTCCTACGAGCAGTACTTC. The rearrangement links TRBV6-6 to TRBJ2-7; D may be TRBD1 (5 bases). CDR1 and CDR2 from the germline V gene are MNHNY and SVGAGI (reference sequence). The germline V and J ends were trimmed by 2 bases and 1 base, with 9 bases remaining between them. This CDR3 is built from 14 residues.

The rearrangement joins TRBV5-3 to TRBJ1-1; 7 positions agree with TRBD1. TRBV5-3 is given ORF status, its function remaining uncertain. This CDR3 contains 17 residues. V was pared by 1 base and J by 0 bases, with 9 bases of the junction left unmatched. CDR3 sequence (DNA): TGTGCCAGAAGCTTGCCCCAGGGACAGACCATGAACACTGAAGCTTTCTTT. Its protein product is CARSLPQGQTMNTEAFF.

This rearrangement joins TRBV27 to TRBJ2-3; D is undetermined. Trimming left V 1 base short and J 0 bases short, with 11 bases between. The CDR3 length is 16 residues. In germline, CDR1 is MNHEY, CDR2 SMNVEV (reference sequence). This CDR3 reads CASSLFASASTDTQYF. Written as DNA, the CDR3 is TGTGCCAGCAGTTTATTCGCCAGCGCCAGCACAGATACGCAGTATTTT.

The rearrangement joins TRBV4-3 to TRBJ2-7; 11 nucleotides line up with TRBD2. The CDR3 consists of 19 residues. Germline V gene sequence: CDR1 LGHNA, CDR2 YSLEER. Unmatched junction bases numbered 10, after V lost 0 bases and J lost 0 bases. CDR3 in DNA: TGCGCCAGCAGCCAAGAGGCTGGACTAGCGGGCGACGGCTCCTACGAGCAGTACTTC. Translating gives CASSQEAGLAGDGSYEQYF.